One sample yielded the 5 T cell receptor beta chains listed below, sequenced in a study of cytomegalovirus exposure and HLA in healthy donors. Profiled with immunoSEQ multiplex PCR; TCRdb holds only in-frame clones, not every one. The profile shows some 87,000 clones, approximately 96% of them singletons. Material: PBMCs. The receptors here all came from a woman aged 18-29 years in good health and CMV-seronegative.

The genes are TRBV5-5 and TRBJ1-4, with no clear D. The germline V and J ends were trimmed by 0 bases and 6 bases, with 9 bases remaining between them. The CDR3 runs to 14 residues. Germline V gene data show CDR1 as SGHKS and CDR2 as YYEKEE (reference sequence). The CDR3 loop reads CASSLGPYDEKLFF. The CDR3 DNA reads as TGTGCCAGCAGCTTGGGTCCTTATGATGAAAAACTGTTTTTT. The variable domain in full, with the rest retrieved from reference TRBV5-5 and TRBJ1-4, is DAGVTQSPTHLIKTRGQQVTLRCSPISGHKSVSWYQQVLGQGPQFIFQYYEKEERGRGNFPDRFSARQFPNYSSELNVNALLLGDSALYLCASSLGPYDEKLFFGSGTQLSVL.

The chain employs TRBV30 and TRBJ1-1; 7 positions match TRBD1. CDR1 GTSNPN and CDR2 SVGIG come from the germline V gene (reference sequence). This CDR3 comprises 13 residues. V dropped 5 bases and J dropped 0; count of bases not matched to a gene: 3. The CDR3: CAWGTVMNTEAFF. CDR3 nucleotides: TGTGCCTGGGGGACAGTCATGAACACTGAAGCTTTCTTT.

This chain links TRBV15 with TRBJ2-7; TRBD2 agrees at 10 bases. Germline V gene data show CDR1 as LNHNV and CDR2 as YYDKDF (reference sequence). The CDR3 is made up of 15 amino acids. V dropped 4 bases and J dropped 1; count of bases not matched to a gene: 4. The CDR3 coding sequence is TGTGCCACCAGCATCGGACTAGCGGATTCCTACGAGCAGTACTTC. Its translation is CATSIGLADSYEQYF.

The rearrangement joins TRBV5-6 to TRBJ2-4; D remains ambiguous. Germline assignment: CDR1 SGHDT and CDR2 YYEEEE. CDR3 length: 14 residues. Trimming removed 4 bases from V and 0 bases from J, with 8 bases in between. The CDR3 DNA reads TGTGCCAGCAGCCCTCAACTAGCCAAAAACATTCAGTACTTC. Translating gives CASSPQLAKNIQYF.

This chain joins TRBV6-1 and TRBJ1-2; tentative D call: TRBD1 (5 bases). V shed 7 bases and J shed 2 bases, with 14 bases lying between them. From germline, CDR1 is MNHNS and CDR2 SASEGT. The CDR3 sequence is 14 residues long. CDR3 nucleotides: TGTGCCAGCATACGGGACTGGGCGAACTATGGCTACACCTTC. Translating it yields CASIRDWANYGYTF.